This T cell receptor beta chain was identified in a study of long-term antiretroviral therapy in people with HIV (dated by TCRdb to between 2021 and 2022). Describing the broader study: Collection of the earliest samples took place about a decade ahead of the 2015 WHO recommendation for immediate ART, at a time when ART was typically delayed until CD4 counts fell. The cohort contributed about 180 cryopreserved PBMC samples from 30 to 35 adults with confirmed HIV infection, collected serially over a mean of around six years (range 1-12). A retrospective serial study tested whether changes in peripheral blood TRB repertoire composition and diversity were associated with ART initiation and durable HIV suppression. No cross-contamination during QIAcube processing turned up in test extractions that ran a monoclonal T-cell line alongside around 32 polyclonal samples. Of the 30 or so participants with HIV, approximately twelve were female. The paper's findings and limits, for the study overall: Owing to limited PBMC availability, only the TCR beta chain was sequenced, without alpha chain pairing. No data were available on ART adherence, viral resistance or therapy changes, limiting inferences about post-ART repertoire changes. A significant increase in TRB diversity was found to be associated with ART initiation, although TRB diversity was observed to remain significantly below that of transplant donor controls even after long-term ART. Because pre-ART samples had limited cell numbers, profiling was done on unsorted PBMC rather than on sorted CD4+ and CD8+ T cells. Samples dated from the mid-2000s to the late 2010s, and the ART regimens used may be less effective than current ones. Compared with controls, HIV repertoires had narrower CDR3 length ranges, and the network structure pointed to an antigen-experienced repertoire that shifted only slightly toward naive after ART. At every time point, the repertoire was dominated by expanded TRB clones first identified before ART initiation, although this dominance fluctuated and, in many PLHIV, declined after ART.

Including the terminal cysteine and phenylalanine, the CDR3 comprises 14 residues. The read is trimmed to its CDR3 DNA, 42 bases read in frame from base 1. V is reduced by 1 base and J by 0 bases, leaving a spacing of 4 bases between them. CDR1 and CDR2, per the germline V gene (reference sequence), are LNHDA and SQIVND. To be included, a participant needed at least one PBMC sample from before ART initiation plus at least two post-ART samples. Every participant with HIV received treatment in the United States of America. Before DNA extraction, cryopreserved samples of about 0.95-10 million PBMC were thawed and then washed. At the time of the earliest PBMC sample, participants with HIV were aged between roughly 20 and 54 years. PBMC samples from each participant spanned 1-4 timepoints before ART initiation and 2-8 timepoints after ART initiation, with a median of 7 samples. For every participant, serial HIV viral load, CD4+ T-cell count, ART history and demographic data were obtained. A Qiagen kit on a QIAcube was used to extract genomic DNA from unsorted PBMC, with samples processed in batches of 12.

The immunoSEQ hsTCRB v3.0 assay was used at survey level resolution to sequence the TRB variable region. A depth of roughly 35,000-55,000 T-cell genomes per sample was targeted for TRB sequencing. Pooled TRB libraries were sequenced on an Illumina MiSeq with a v3 150-cycle kit. The original methods were these. Repertoire analysis was run in R within a reproducible Nextflow workflow that covered QC, data transformation and analysis. LymphoSeq2, an R package for exploring AIRR-Seq data, was used to implement custom analyses. Several samples that yielded fewer than 5000 total TRB sequences were excluded, so that approximately 200 HIV repertoires were analyzed. Among the 188 retained HIV repertoires, 55 to 65 were collected before ART initiation and approximately 130 were collected after ART initiation. Repertoires were downsampled to 5000 TRB nucleotide sequences, with summary statistics averaged over 100 downsampling iterations. TRB sequences were retained for analysis only if CDR3 regions of at least seven amino acids were present. Diversity was measured with a Shannon entropy-derived clonality score and the Gini coefficient. Repertoire networks linked the top 5000 CDR3 amino acid sequences whenever two sequences differed by an edit distance of one. For TRB CDR3 amino acid sequences, antigen specificity groups and MHC restriction were predicted with GLIPH2. CDR3 amino acid sequences were matched against VDJdb and McPAS-TCR to flag known CMV, EBV, HIV or tissue antigen associations. Pre-ART, post-ART and control groups were compared with Wilcoxon signed-rank tests and Holm-Bonferroni correction. Held by TCRdb, this immuneACCESS table contains in-frame sequences only and omits some clones. Under half of the omission traces to an unresolved V gene where checked; the cause of the rest is unknown. For V, J and clone size, that table is used; D and trimming come from the DNA. This sample holds about 19,000 clones; more than 65% were observed only once. The ten largest clones capture under 7.5% of the sample.

This clone occurred a few times. What antigen it recognizes has not been identified. It has no much larger one-base neighbor in the sample; base qualities were not kept. The receptor chain draws on TRBV19 and TRBJ1-5; no D gene is confidently identified. The sample here was unsorted PBMCs, taken at the start of antiretroviral therapy, before treatment. This clonotype originated in a man aged 18 to 29 with HIV. CDR3 loop: CASSIAGSNQPQHF. The sequenced DNA: TGTGCCAGTAGTATAGCCGGTAGCAATCAGCCCCAGCATTTT.